This T cell receptor beta chain was obtained from a study of T cell changes during pregnancy in multiple sclerosis. Germline values: CDR1 SGHNT, CDR2 YYREEE (reference sequence). The CDR3 covers 16 residues. V trimming: 3 bases; J trimming: 3 bases; junction bases outside the gene matches: 9. This table comes from immunoSEQ multiplex PCR, and its TCRdb copy is limited to in-frame clones, with some not included. Among around 60,000 clones listed, just under 95% were seen once. The V call is TRBV5-4, the J call TRBJ1-1; 9 bases align to TRBD1. Here the sequenced sample was CD4+ T cells from peripheral blood mononuclear cells, taken before pregnancy. The TCR comes from a female donor with multiple sclerosis, enrolled in a pregnancy study. The CDR3 here is CASSSGQGVGDTEAFF. As DNA, the CDR3 is TGTGCCAGCAGCTCGGGACAGGGAGTTGGCGACACTGAAGCTTTCTTT.